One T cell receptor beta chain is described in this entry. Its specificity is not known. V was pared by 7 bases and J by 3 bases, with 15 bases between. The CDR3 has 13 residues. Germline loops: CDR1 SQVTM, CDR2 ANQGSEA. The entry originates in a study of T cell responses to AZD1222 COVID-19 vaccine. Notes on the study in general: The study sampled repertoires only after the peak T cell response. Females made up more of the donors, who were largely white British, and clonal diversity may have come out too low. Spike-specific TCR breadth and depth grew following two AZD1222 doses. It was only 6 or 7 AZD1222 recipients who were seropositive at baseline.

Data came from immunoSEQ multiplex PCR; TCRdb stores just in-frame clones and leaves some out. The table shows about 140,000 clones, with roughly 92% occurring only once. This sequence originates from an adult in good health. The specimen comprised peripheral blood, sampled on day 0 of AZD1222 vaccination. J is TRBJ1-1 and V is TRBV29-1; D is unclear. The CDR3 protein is CSGRAMEDTEAFF. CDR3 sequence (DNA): TGCAGCGGACGTGCAATGGAGGACACTGAAGCTTTCTTT.